Listed below are T cell receptor beta chains from one sample, sequenced in a study of cytomegalovirus exposure and HLA in healthy donors. Assay: immunoSEQ multiplex PCR; the TCRdb copy retains only in-frame clones and omits some. This table holds 120,000 to 150,000 clones, 84% found once. Sequenced sample: PBMCs. The receptors shown here come from a young woman in good health and CMV-seronegative. Each CDR3 is given with its conserved first and last residue. A D gene is named only where the DNA matches it firmly. Some rows mark clone size as missing; the rest say once, few, many or name a class of expanded clone.

TRBJ2-1 | TRBV14 | TRBD1 | NA | CASSQGTGVAYNEQFF | TGTGCCAGCAGCCAAGGGACAGGGGTGGCCTACAATGAGCAGTTCTTC
TRBJ1-2 | TRBV5-1 | TRBD1 | once | CASARRAGGDYGYTF | TGCGCCAGCGCCCGGAGGGCAGGGGGCGACTATGGCTACACCTTC
TRBJ1-2 | TRBV9 | TRBD1 | NA | CASSVTGVSDSGYTF | TGTGCCAGCAGCGTCACAGGGGTATCGGACTCTGGCTACACCTTC
TRBJ1-6 | TRBV6-5 | TRBD1 | NA | CASSYLGQGDSPLHF | TGTGCCAGCAGTTACCTCGGACAGGGGGATTCACCCCTCCACTTT
TRBJ2-3 | TRBV4-3 | TRBD1 | NA | CASSPRDRGTDTQYF | TGCGCCAGCAGCCCCCGGGACAGGGGGACAGATACGCAGTATTTT
TRBJ2-2 | TRBV27 | NA | NA | CASSLLGGAGELFF | TGTGCCAGCAGCCTTCTTGGCGGCGCCGGGGAGCTGTTTTTT
TRBJ1-6 | TRBV25-1 | NA | NA | CASRYMNGDSPLHF | TGTGCCAGTAGATATATGAACGGAGATTCACCCCTCCACTTT
TRBJ2-7 | TRBV5-6 | NA | NA | CASSFGWEQVDEQYF | TGTGCCAGCAGCTTCGGATGGGAACAGGTCGACGAGCAGTACTTC
TRBJ1-2 | TRBV5-1 | NA | NA | CASSLAEQIYGYTF | TGCGCCAGCAGCTTGGCCGAACAAATCTATGGCTACACCTTC
TRBJ2-7 | TRBV28 | NA | NA | CASSSADSLEMYEQYF | TGTGCCAGCAGTTCCGCAGACAGCCTAGAGATGTACGAGCAGTACTTC
TRBJ1-1 | TRBV19 | TRBD1 | NA | CASKERGLTEAFF | TGTGCCAGTAAAGAGAGGGGGCTCACTGAAGCTTTCTTT
TRBJ2-7 | TRBV4-3 | TRBD1 | NA | CASSQGQGSYEQYF | TGCGCCAGCAGCCAAGGACAGGGATCCTACGAGCAGTACTTC
TRBJ1-1 | TRBV7-2 | TRBD1 | once | CASSPQDRIGQAFF | TGTGCCAGCAGCCCCCAGGACAGGATCGGGCAAGCTTTCTTT
TRBJ1-6 | TRBV9 | NA | few | CASSVEPGNSPLHF | TGTGCCAGCAGCGTAGAACCAGGGAATTCACCCCTCCACTTT
TRBJ2-2 | TRBV4-2 | TRBD2 | NA | CASSQVSGTNTGELFF | TGTGCCAGCAGCCAAGTTAGCGGGACGAACACCGGGGAGCTGTTTTTT
TRBJ2-6 | TRBV11-2 | NA | once | CASSLAGRGWANVLTF | TGTGCCAGCAGCTTAGCCGGAAGGGGATGGGCCAACGTCCTGACTTTC
TRBJ2-3 | TRBV10-2 | TRBD2 | NA | CASSEVAGGLDTQYF | TGCGCCAGCAGTGAGGTAGCGGGGGGGTTAGATACGCAGTATTTT
TRBJ1-1 | TRBV4-1 | NA | NA | CASSPRAVMNTEAFF | TGCGCCAGCAGCCCGAGGGCGGTCATGAACACTGAAGCTTTCTTT
TRBJ2-6 | TRBV4-2 | NA | NA | CASSQLGSGANVLTF | TGTGCCAGCAGCCAACTCGGCTCTGGGGCCAACGTCCTGACTTTC
TRBJ2-1 | TRBV4-3 | TRBD2 | NA | CASSQGLAGSVEQFF | TGCGCCAGCAGCCAAGGACTAGCGGGGTCGGTTGAGCAGTTCTTC
TRBJ2-2 | TRBV2 | TRBD2 | NA | CASDVAGANTGELFF | TGTGCCAGCGATGTTGCGGGGGCGAACACCGGGGAGCTGTTTTTT
TRBJ1-5 | TRBV2 | TRBD1 | NA | CASSGRGGNNNQPQHF | TGTGCCAGCAGTGGTAGAGGGGGCAATAACAATCAGCCCCAGCATTTT
TRBJ2-5 | TRBV5-1 | TRBD2 | NA | CASSPNPGGRETQYF | TGCGCCAGCAGCCCTAACCCGGGGGGGCGAGAGACCCAGTACTTC
TRBJ1-1 | TRBV27 | NA | NA | CASSLSWEHPTEAFF | TGTGCCAGCAGTTTATCATGGGAGCATCCGACTGAAGCTTTCTTT
TRBJ1-1 | TRBV7-9 | NA | NA | CASSLPRRDGRDTEAFF | TGTGCCAGCAGCTTACCTCGGCGGGACGGGAGGGACACTGAAGCTTTCTTT
TRBJ1-3 | TRBV7-3 | NA | NA | CASSLIGSASGNTIYF | TGTGCCAGCAGCCTCATCGGGAGTGCCTCTGGAAACACCATATATTTT
TRBJ1-1 | TRBV6-1 | TRBD1 | NA | CASSEGSRGAEAFF | TGTGCCAGCAGTGAAGGGAGCAGGGGGGCTGAAGCTTTCTTT
TRBJ1-2 | TRBV6-1 | TRBD1 | NA | CASSDSAAGGVGYGYTF | TGTGCCAGCAGTGATTCAGCCGCAGGGGGCGTTGGCTATGGCTACACCTTC